This T cell receptor (beta chain) was observed in a study of siplizumab effects on memory and regulatory T cells. Comments on this clone: Its antigen is still unknown.

The CDR3 has 16 amino acids. V gave up 5 bases and J gave up 5 bases; unmatched junction bases: 7. Germline values: CDR1 SGHTA, CDR2 FQGNSA. Roughly 100,000 TCR templates underwent assay in every sample. Libraries were prepared by immunoSEQ multiplex PCR; TCRdb keeps only in-frame clonotypes and omits some of them. There are some 100,000 clones in the sample; roughly 93% occur only once, and 6.5% lies in the top ten. Study-wide findings and caveats: Mappable alloreactive CD4+ clones were on average roughly 70% Treg-derived with siplizumab, around 26% in controls. There appeared to be greater diversity in naive T cells than in memory cells, and naive T cells seemed major contributors to the alloresponse. Only a minor fraction of alloreactive clones mapped to unstimulated subsets.

The specimen sequenced was CD8+ T cells sorted from blood. The chain joins TRBV7-2 to TRBJ1-5, with 12 bases fitting TRBD1. The TCR originated in a human donor in good health. This CDR3 reads CASSNRDRGRDQPQHF. CDR3 nucleotide sequence: TGTGCCAGCAGCAACCGGGACAGGGGGCGCGATCAGCCCCAGCATTTT. The full variable domain, in which reference TRBV7-2 and TRBJ1-5 provide the parts outside the CDR3, is GAGVSQSPSNKVTEKGKDVELRCDPISGHTALYWYRQSLGQGLEFLIYFQGNSAPDKSGLPSDRFSAERTGGSVSTLTIQRTQQEDSAVYLCASSNRDRGRDQPQHFGDGTRLSIL.